This record concerns one T cell receptor beta chain sequence. No antigen is known for it. These data come from a study of T cells after yellow fever vaccination. Looking at the study overall: The fractions with low cell numbers were processed using SMART-Seq v4 Ultra Low Input.

Study-level points and caveats: After the booster, about 95% of CD4 and 88% of CD8 primary-response clones were re-detected. Abundant clonotypes from the bulk population could contaminate FACS-sorted repertoires.

Production of TCR cDNA was by 5'RACE template switching, which also added a universal primer site and UMIs. Using its own MiXCR run on the 5' RACE reads, TCRdb lists one record per CDR3 protein. This repertoire shows about 210,000 distinct CDR3 sequences, 6.5% to 7.5% found once; its top ten account for around 1.1%. V lost 4 bases and J lost 6, with 19 bases in between. The CDR3 spans 16 residues. Germline lookup yields CDR1 SGHAT and CDR2 FQNNGV. Source: CD4+ T cells sorted from PBMCs, taken on the day of the yellow fever booster vaccination. This rearrangement joins TRBV11-2 to TRBJ2-1, with D possibly matching TRBD2 (6 bases). The receptor comes from a man younger than 45 who received the YFV17D yellow fever vaccine. CDR3 region: CASSWVEGPTTNEQFF. In DNA form, the CDR3 reads TGTGCCAGCAGCTGGGTGGAGGGGCCCACGACCAATGAGCAGTTCTTC.